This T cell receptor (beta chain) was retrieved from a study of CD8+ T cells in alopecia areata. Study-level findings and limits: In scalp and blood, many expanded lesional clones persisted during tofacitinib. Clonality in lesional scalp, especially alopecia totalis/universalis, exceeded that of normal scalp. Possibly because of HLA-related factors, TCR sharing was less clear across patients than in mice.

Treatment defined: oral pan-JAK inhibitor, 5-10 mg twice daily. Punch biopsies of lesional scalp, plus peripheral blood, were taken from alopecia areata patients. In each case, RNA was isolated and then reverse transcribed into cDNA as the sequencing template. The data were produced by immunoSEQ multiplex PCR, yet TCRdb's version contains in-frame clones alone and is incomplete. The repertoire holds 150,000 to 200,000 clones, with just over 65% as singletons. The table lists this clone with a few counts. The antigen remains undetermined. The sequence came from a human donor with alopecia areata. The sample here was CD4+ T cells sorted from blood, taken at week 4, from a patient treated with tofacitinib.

In nucleotides, the CDR3 is TGTGCCAGCAGCCAAGCACCATCCAGGGTGAGGACCTTC. Translation: CASSQAPSRVRTF. The rearrangement links TRBV14 to TRBJ1-2; possible D gene TRBD1, 5 bases. Deletions cut 1 base from V and 14 bases from J, with 17 bases between. This CDR3 comprises 13 residues. Germline V lookup: CDR1 SGHDN, CDR2 FVKESK.